This entry features one T cell receptor beta chain sequence. Its antigen remains unidentified. The sample belongs to a study of cytotoxic CD8 clonotypes in ibrutinib-treated CLL. This CDR3 is built from 15 residues. The V and J ends lost 4 bases and 4 bases respectively, with 16 bases between them. Germline CDR1 is MGHDK and CDR2 is SYGVNS. TCRdb keeps only in-frame clones here, not all; method: immunoSEQ multiplex PCR. The sample carries around 310,000 clones, about 77% recorded once. Around 2 micrograms of genomic DNA (from cryopreserved PBMCs) were used for TCR beta libraries. Broader study findings: Shared public clonotypes were rare, and on treatment they either got smaller or stayed the same. Clonality was higher at baseline than in age-matched healthy donors and tracked circulating CD8+ T-cell counts.

Material: PBMCs, obtained before ibrutinib treatment. This TCR came from a human donor with chronic lymphocytic leukemia. The gene calls are TRBV25-1 and TRBJ2-5, with D unresolved. CDR3 in DNA: TGTGCCAGCAGTGGTTCCTCCGGCGGTTTAGAGACCCAGTACTTC. It is translated as CASSGSSGGLETQYF.